Listed here are 29 T cell receptor beta chains from one sample, sequenced in a study of human T cells and chemical hapten exposure. Time point indicated: pre-sensitization, week 0. Treatment of the sample: therapeutic diphenylcyclopropenone sensitization with weekly scalp DPC. Unfractionated whole blood was the source from which total RNA was extracted. TCRdb re-derived calls from the RACE reads in MiXCR, one entry per CDR3 protein. In the table there are approximately 32,000 distinct CDR3 sequences, 10% to 15% of which are singletons. Sequences were derived from whole blood, sampled in connection with sensitization to the hapten diphenylcyclopropenone (DPC). The receptor source for this set is a middle-aged woman with alopecia areata. Some clones in this sample may be carry-over from other donors' samples.

This clonotype appeared a few times. V is TRBV28 and J is TRBJ1-1, with 9 bases matching TRBD1. CDR1 is MDHEN, CDR2 SYDVKM, per germline. V shed 7 bases, J shed 5 bases, and the junction held 8 bases outside the gene matches. The CDR3 is 14 amino acids. In nucleotides, the CDR3 is TGTGCCAGCATTGCGACAGGGGGAAGAACTGAAGCTTTCTTT. Translation: CASIATGGRTEAFF.

The chain recombines TRBV29-1 with TRBJ2-3; possible D gene TRBD2, 5 bases. This CDR3 spans 13 amino acids. V gave up 5 bases and J gave up 6 bases, with 15 bases separating them. The germline gives CDR1 SQVTM, CDR2 ANQGSEA. CDR3 DNA sequence: TGCAGCGTTCAGAGCGGCCCCACGGATACGCAGTATTTT. Protein sequence: CSVQSGPTDTQYF.

This clonotype was recorded a few times. V and J are TRBV7-2 and TRBJ1-4, with a tentative D call TRBD1 (5 bases). V was clipped by 5 bases and J by 7 bases, with 14 bases between them. The CDR3 length is 14 residues. Germline CDR1 reads SGHTA; CDR2 reads FQGNSA. The CDR3 bases are TGTGCCAGCAGCCCGGGACCGGACCGTGAAAAACTGTTTTTT. Protein sequence: CASSPGPDREKLFF.

V gene TRBV28 combines with J gene TRBJ2-1, with 8 nucleotides matching TRBD1. The CDR3 is made up of 15 amino acids. V was pared by 3 bases and J by 7 bases, with 8 bases of the junction left unmatched. Looked up from germline, CDR1 is MDHEN and CDR2 is SYDVKM. The CDR3 spells CASSLTGRGRNEQFF. CDR3 coding DNA: TGTGCCAGCAGTTTGACGGGCAGGGGGCGTAATGAGCAGTTCTTC.

The gene calls are TRBV7-6 and TRBJ2-1; 14 bases line up with TRBD2. Trimming at V came to 2 bases and at J to 9 bases, leaving 6 bases not matched to a gene. The CDR3 runs to 16 residues. Per the germline V gene, CDR1 is SGHVS and CDR2 is FNYEAQ. Here the CDR3 reads CASSLLGLAGDGEQFF. CDR3 in DNA: TGTGCCAGCAGCTTACTGGGACTAGCGGGAGATGGTGAGCAGTTCTTC.

This clonotype was seen repeatedly, ten times or more. The gene calls are TRBV10-3 and TRBJ2-5; 9 bases line up with TRBD1. The length of the CDR3 is 14 residues. Per the germline V gene, CDR1 is ENHRY and CDR2 is SYGVKD. The V and J ends lost 6 bases and 3 bases, in that order; junction bases with no gene match: 5. In DNA, the CDR3 is TGTGCCATCAGACAGGGGGCTCGAGAAGAGACCCAGTACTTC. It translates to CAIRQGAREETQYF.

This clonotype was detected ten times or more. The gene calls are TRBV5-1 and TRBJ2-7; tentative D call: TRBD2 (5 bases). CDR1 is SGHRS and CDR2 is YFSETQ in the germline V gene. The ends were cut back, 0 bases at V and 4 bases at J, with 11 bases in the middle. There are 14 residues in the CDR3. DNA for the CDR3: TGCGCCAGCAGCTTGGGGACTGTACCTTACGAGCAGTACTTC. Encoded protein: CASSLGTVPYEQYF.

This clonotype was detected many times. This chain uses TRBV7-9 with TRBJ2-5, with TRBD2 matching over 7 bases. The CDR3 totals 16 residues. The germline V gene has CDR1 SEHNR and CDR2 FQNEAQ (reference sequence). The V and J ends lost 5 bases and 5 bases, in that order; junction bases with no gene match: 14. For the CDR3, the DNA is TGTGCCAGCAGCCCCCGATCAGCGGGGTTGGGGGAGACCCAGTACTTC. It codes for CASSPRSAGLGETQYF.

There are a few counts of this clonotype. The chain joins TRBV20-1 to TRBJ1-2; no clear D gene. Trimming took off 6 bases at V and 6 bases at J, with 20 bases between the two ends. The germline V gene encodes CDR1 DFQATT and CDR2 SNEGSKA (reference sequence). This CDR3 is 14 amino acids long. Here the CDR3 reads CSALRGPGWDGYTF. The CDR3 coding sequence is TGCAGTGCCCTACGAGGCCCGGGATGGGATGGCTACACCTTC.

This clonotype was counted many times. The chain joins TRBV10-3 to TRBJ1-1; the match to TRBD1 covers 7 bases. Trimming at V came to 2 bases and at J to 4 bases, leaving 13 bases not matched to a gene. The CDR3 runs to 17 residues. Germline V gene lookup returns CDR1 ENHRY and CDR2 SYGVKD. In nucleotides, the CDR3 is TGTGCCATCAGTGAGACCGACGAAGGGACAGAGGGCACTGAAGCTTTCTTT. Its protein product is CAISETDEGTEGTEAFF.

This clonotype showed up just a few times. The J gene is TRBJ2-4, the V gene TRBV5-6; TRBD1 agrees at 7 bases. V trimming: 2 bases; J trimming: 2 bases; junction bases outside the gene matches: 10. The length of the CDR3 is 17 residues. The germline V gene encodes CDR1 SGHDT and CDR2 YYEEEE. CDR3 sequence reads: CASSFRSTGNSKNIQYF. CDR3 in DNA: TGTGCCAGCAGCTTCCGCTCGACAGGGAACTCCAAAAACATTCAGTACTTC.

The chain joins TRBV9 to TRBJ2-1, with D unclear. Germline loops: CDR1 SGDLS, CDR2 YYNGEE. CDR3 length equals 16 residues. V dropped 4 bases and J dropped 3 bases, with 17 bases sitting between them. CDR3 sequence: CASSLWERADYNEQFF. The CDR3 coding sequence is TGTGCCAGCAGCCTATGGGAAAGGGCCGACTACAATGAGCAGTTCTTC.

Comments on this clonotype: It may be a read error: a sequence one base away is much more abundant. In nucleotides, the CDR3 is TGTGCCAGTACTCCTAGGATGGGGGCAGATACGCGGTATTTT. Residues: CASTPRMGADTRYF. V and J are TRBV19 and TRBJ2-3; TRBD1 might be the D (6 bases). This CDR3 is 14 amino acids long. CDR1 LNHDA and CDR2 SQIVND come from the germline V gene (reference sequence).

In its sample, this clonotype was seen many times. The chain recombines TRBV6-1 with TRBJ2-5, with D unclear. CDR1 is MNHNS, CDR2 SASEGT, per germline. The CDR3 loop spans 13 amino acids. V was shortened by 8 bases and J by 4 bases, with 14 bases between the two germline ends. The CDR3 nucleotides read TGTGCCAGCTGGACCCTCCCTGCAGAGACCCAGTACTTC. Translation gives CASWTLPAETQYF.

This clonotype showed up many times. V usage is TRBV12-3 or TRBV12-4 and J usage is TRBJ2-3; 12 positions agree with TRBD2. The CDR3 runs 15 residues. The junction had 3 bases not matched to a gene; V was cut back by 6 bases and J by 2 bases. CDR3: CASRRLAGVTDTQYF. CDR3 nucleotide sequence: TGTGCCAGCAGGCGACTAGCGGGGGTCACAGATACGCAGTATTTT.

This clonotype has at least ten counts. The chain recombines TRBV13 with TRBJ2-7; 8 nucleotides agree with TRBD1. Trimming removed 5 bases from V and 4 bases from J; junction bases left unmatched: 7. Germline CDR1 reads PRHDT; CDR2 reads FYEKMQ (reference sequence). The CDR3 extends over 14 amino acids. Here the CDR3 DNA reads TGTGCCAGCAGCAACCGACAGGGGCGGTACGAGCAGTACTTC. It codes for CASSNRQGRYEQYF.

The sample holds many counts of this clonotype. As DNA, the CDR3 is TGTGCCAGCAGCTTAACTTCAGGGGGCTTCACTGAAGCTTTCTTT. Protein product: CASSLTSGGFTEAFF. The chain is built from TRBV7-2 and TRBJ1-1; the match to TRBD1 covers 8 bases. Germline CDR1 is SGHTA and CDR2 is FQGNSA. With 2 bases clipped from V and 4 bases from J, the junction kept 6 bases outside the gene matches. The CDR3 length is 15 residues.

For this clonotype: A much larger clone differs by one base, so this may be a read error. This CDR3 fails to terminate in the conserved phenylalanine or tryptophan, so it likely reflects a read error. The chain recombines TRBV7-2 with TRBJ2-7, with D maybe TRBD1 (5 bases). The CDR3 loop spans 14 amino acids. The germline V and J ends were trimmed by 5 bases and 7 bases, with 18 bases remaining between them. Germline values: CDR1 SGHTA, CDR2 FQGNSA. In DNA form, the CDR3 reads TGTGCCAGCAGCCCCTCCGGACACCCGCGGGAGCAGTACCTC. Translation gives CASSPSGHPREQYL.

This CDR3 reads CASRVQGYTEAFF. For the CDR3, the DNA is TGCGCCAGCAGGGTACAGGGGTATACTGAAGCTTTCTTT. The rearrangement uses TRBV10-2 and TRBJ1-1, with TRBD1 matching over 7 bases. The V gene's germline CDR1 is WSHSY and CDR2 SAAADI. The V gene end was trimmed by 6 bases and the J gene end by 5 bases; junction bases not matched to a gene: 6. CDR3 size: 13 residues.

At least ten counts were recorded for this clonotype. The V call is TRBV28, the J call TRBJ1-2, with D possibly TRBD1 on 5 matching bases. The CDR3 runs to 15 residues. Trimming left V 6 bases short and J 4 bases short, with 18 bases between. CDR1 and CDR2 from the germline V gene are MDHEN and SYDVKM. The CDR3 sequence is CASSKAGRTSYGYTF. DNA for the CDR3: TGTGCCAGCAGCAAAGCAGGGAGAACCTCCTATGGCTACACCTTC.

The table lists this clonotype with many counts. V usage is TRBV28 and J usage is TRBJ2-7; TRBD1 agrees at 11 bases. CDR3 length: 11 amino acids. In germline, CDR1 is MDHEN, CDR2 SYDVKM. Written as DNA, the CDR3 is TGTGGGACAGGGGGCGGCTACGAGCAGTACTTC. Protein sequence: CGTGGGYEQYF.

This clonotype has only a few counts. V gene TRBV2 combines with J gene TRBJ2-5; D possibly corresponds to TRBD2 (5 bases). V was pared by 8 bases and J by 10 bases, with 14 bases between. This CDR3 has 11 amino acids. Germline values: CDR1 SNHLY, CDR2 FYNNEI. The DNA for the CDR3 is TGTGCCAGCCGCCGTGAGGGCCACCAGTACTTC. Its translation: CASRREGHQYF.

In this sample, this clonotype turned up many times. The gene calls are TRBV28 and TRBJ2-4, with 11 bases fitting TRBD1. CDR3 length: 16 residues. V was pared by 5 bases and J by 6 bases, with 9 bases of the junction left unmatched. The germline CDR1 and CDR2 sequences are MDHEN and SYDVKM. CDR3 DNA sequence: TGTGCCAGCAGTCCAGGACAGGGGGCGCTTGGAAACATTCAGTACTTC. It codes for CASSPGQGALGNIQYF.

A few counts support this clonotype. The genes are TRBV7-3 and TRBJ1-5, with unresolved D. The germline V and J ends were trimmed by 6 bases and 4 bases, with 10 bases remaining between them. The length of the CDR3 is 13 residues. CDR1 SGHTA and CDR2 FQGTGA come from the germline V gene. The CDR3 coding sequence is TGTGCCAGCAGTTCCGGGGTGAATCAGCCCCAGCATTTT. It specifies CASSSGVNQPQHF. The full variable domain, in which reference TRBV7-3 and TRBJ1-5 provide the parts outside the CDR3, is GAGVSQTPSNKVTEKGKYVELRCDPISGHTALYWYRQSLGQGPEFLIYFQGTGAADDSGLPNDRFFAVRPEGSVSTLKIQRTERGDSAVYLCASSSGVNQPQHFGDGTRLSIL.

This clonotype was seen at least ten times. The chain uses TRBV19 and TRBJ2-3; 9 bases are shared with TRBD1. Looked up from germline, CDR1 is LNHDA and CDR2 is SQIVND (reference sequence). The CDR3 is made up of 17 amino acids. The V gene end was trimmed by 6 bases and the J gene end by 2 bases; junction bases not matched to a gene: 12. The CDR3, as DNA: TGTGCCAGTAGCGCTCCTACCGGGACAGGGAACACAGATACGCAGTATTTT. Amino acids: CASSAPTGTGNTDTQYF.

This clonotype was found many times. The chain employs TRBV29-1 and TRBJ2-7, with TRBD1 matching over 10 bases. The germline gives CDR1 SQVTM, CDR2 ANQGSEA. V trimming: 4 bases; J trimming: 0 bases; junction bases outside the gene matches: 0. This CDR3 spans 13 amino acids. The CDR3 reads CSVGTGGSYEQYF. CDR3 DNA sequence: TGCAGCGTTGGGACAGGGGGCTCCTACGAGCAGTACTTC.

This clonotype has ten or more counts. The chain employs TRBV18 and TRBJ2-5; weak D call: TRBD1 (5 bases). Trimming pared 1 base from V and 1 base from J, leaving 10 bases between. The CDR3 is 15 amino acids. Germline CDR1 reads KGHSH; CDR2 reads LQKENI. DNA of the CDR3: TGTGCCAGCTCACCACAACAGGAGAGCCAAGAGACCCAGTACTTC. This gives the protein CASSPQQESQETQYF.

In this sample, this clonotype turned up many times. CDR3 in DNA: TGTGCCAGCAGCTCAGATCCGACAGGGGGAAATGAGCAGTTCTTC. Protein: CASSSDPTGGNEQFF. The chain couples TRBV7-2 to TRBJ2-1, with 9 bases aligning to TRBD1. Germline V gene data show CDR1 as SGHTA and CDR2 as FQGNSA. J gave up 7 bases and V 4 bases, and 8 bases lay outside the gene matches. CDR3 length: 15 amino acids.

The gene calls are TRBV28 and TRBJ2-3; D may be TRBD1 or TRBD2 (5 bases each). V was cut by 5 bases and J by 3 bases, with 12 bases left in between. This CDR3 has 14 amino acids. The germline V gene encodes CDR1 MDHEN and CDR2 SYDVKM. CDR3 in DNA: TGTGCCAGCAGTAATGGGGGTTGGACAGATACGCAGTATTTT. It encodes CASSNGGWTDTQYF.